The clone carrying this T cell receptor beta chain occurred many times. What it binds is unknown. The entry originates in a study of T cells after yellow fever vaccination. Study outcomes and limitations: Contamination by abundant bulk-population clonotypes could be present in FACS-sorted repertoires.

The CDR3 runs 15 residues. Germline CDR1 and CDR2: ENHRY and SYGVKD. Trimming removed 0 bases from V and 1 base from J, with 9 bases in between. TCRdb itself ran the 5' RACE reads through MiXCR, one entry per CDR3 protein. The sample records 150,000 or so distinct CDR3 sequences, approximately 6.6% being singletons. Sequences were derived from CD4+ T cells sorted from PBMCs, sampled 10 days after the yellow fever booster vaccination. This rearrangement joins TRBV10-3 to TRBJ1-1, with D tentatively TRBD1 (5 bases). This TCR derives from a young man who received the YFV17D yellow fever vaccine. The CDR3 spells CAISESLGANTEAFF. The CDR3 region has the DNA TGTGCCATCAGTGAGTCGTTAGGGGCGAACACTGAAGCTTTCTTT.